This is a list of T cell receptor beta chains from one sample in a study of blood T cells in healthy people across ages. TCRdb independently ran MiXCR on the 5' RACE reads; one entry per CDR3 protein. The table has hundreds of thousands of distinct CDR3 sequences, roughly 41% seen once. The sample consisted of blood. The receptors come from an elderly man in good health. Both conserved end residues are part of each CDR3. D genes are given only for firm matches. Rows may omit the clone size; those that give it use once, few, many or a size class.

J gene: TRBJ1-1
V gene: TRBV20-1
clone size: many
D gene: .
CDR3 protein: CSARTSGNTEAFF
CDR3 DNA: TGCAGTGCTAGAACTTCGGGGAACACTGAAGCTTTCTTT

J gene: TRBJ2-7
V gene: TRBV10-3
clone size: many
D gene: .
CDR3 protein: CAISEIGGSYEQYF
CDR3 DNA: TGTGCCATCAGTGAAATTGGAGGATCTTACGAGCAGTACTTC

J gene: TRBJ2-1
V gene: TRBV9
clone size: many
D gene: TRBD2
CDR3 protein: CASSRRDYYNEQFF
CDR3 DNA: TGTGCCAGCAGCAGACGGGACTACTACAATGAGCAGTTCTTC

J gene: TRBJ2-3
V gene: TRBV6-4
clone size: few
D gene: .
CDR3 protein: CASSEAGMSTDTQYF
CDR3 DNA: TGTGCCAGCAGTGAAGCAGGGATGAGCACAGATACGCAGTATTTT

J gene: TRBJ2-2
V gene: TRBV7-2
clone size: .
D gene: .
CDR3 protein: CAGSFRPGPNTGELFF
CDR3 DNA: TGTGCCGGCAGCTTCAGACCGGGACCCAACACCGGGGAGCTGTTTTTT

J gene: TRBJ2-1
V gene: TRBV3-1
clone size: many
D gene: TRBD2
CDR3 protein: CASSQVKGLGINEQFF
CDR3 DNA: TGTGCCAGCAGCCAAGTGAAAGGACTAGGAATCAATGAGCAGTTCTTC

J gene: TRBJ2-1
V gene: TRBV7-2
clone size: .
D gene: .
CDR3 protein: CASSLAGQNFNEQFF
CDR3 DNA: TGTGCCAGCAGCTTAGCGGGCCAGAACTTCAATGAGCAGTTCTTC

J gene: TRBJ2-5
V gene: TRBV7-2
clone size: .
D gene: TRBD2
CDR3 protein: CASSLVAGGMQTQYF
CDR3 DNA: TGTGCCAGCAGCTTAGTCGCGGGAGGGATGCAGACCCAGTACTTC

J gene: TRBJ2-3
V gene: TRBV4-3
clone size: .
D gene: TRBD2
CDR3 protein: CASSQVSGGAKGTQYF
CDR3 DNA: TGCGCCAGCAGCCAAGTTAGCGGGGGGGCTAAAGGTACGCAGTATTTT

J gene: TRBJ1-6
V gene: TRBV6-2/TRBV6-3
clone size: many
D gene: TRBD1
CDR3 protein: CASSPRQGRNSPLHF
CDR3 DNA: TGTGCCAGCAGCCCGAGACAGGGGCGTAATTCACCCCTCCACTTT

J gene: TRBJ2-7
V gene: TRBV4-2
clone size: few
D gene: TRBD2
CDR3 protein: CASSQMKVAGPVEQYF
CDR3 DNA: TGTGCCAGCAGCCAGATGAAGGTAGCGGGGCCGGTCGAGCAGTACTTC

J gene: TRBJ2-6
V gene: TRBV6-6
clone size: .
D gene: TRBD1
CDR3 protein: CASSRDRGHLGANVLTF
CDR3 DNA: TGTGCCAGCAGCCGGGACAGGGGGCATCTTGGGGCCAACGTCCTGACTTTC

J gene: TRBJ1-2
V gene: TRBV5-6
clone size: .
D gene: .
CDR3 protein: CASSLRPSGGYTF
CDR3 DNA: TGTGCCAGCAGCTTGCGGCCATCGGGCGGCTACACCTTC

J gene: TRBJ2-1
V gene: TRBV4-1
clone size: .
D gene: TRBD2
CDR3 protein: CASSQERASGDLYNEQFF
CDR3 DNA: TGCGCCAGCAGCCAAGAACGGGCTAGCGGGGACCTCTACAATGAGCAGTTCTTC

J gene: TRBJ2-4
V gene: TRBV4-3
clone size: few
D gene: .
CDR3 protein: CASSQVGNLNIQYF
CDR3 DNA: TGCGCCAGCAGCCAAGTCGGGAATTTAAACATTCAGTACTTC

J gene: TRBJ1-2
V gene: TRBV6-2/TRBV6-3
clone size: .
D gene: .
CDR3 protein: CASKSGGAINRGYTF
CDR3 DNA: TGTGCCAGCAAGTCCGGCGGGGCGATCAATCGGGGCTACACCTTC

J gene: TRBJ2-7
V gene: TRBV7-9
clone size: .
D gene: .
CDR3 protein: CASSSWSTEQYF
CDR3 DNA: TGTGCCAGCAGCTCCTGGAGCACCGAGCAGTACTTC

J gene: TRBJ2-7
V gene: TRBV6-2/TRBV6-3
clone size: few
D gene: TRBD1
CDR3 protein: CASSYDRVHEQYF
CDR3 DNA: TGTGCCAGCAGTTACGACAGGGTACACGAGCAGTACTTC

J gene: TRBJ2-3
V gene: TRBV7-6
clone size: few
D gene: .
CDR3 protein: CASSLRGPQSTDTQYF
CDR3 DNA: TGTGCCAGCAGCTTAAGGGGACCTCAAAGCACAGATACGCAGTATTTT

J gene: TRBJ1-2
V gene: TRBV6-6
clone size: .
D gene: TRBD1
CDR3 protein: CASSARTGARGYTF
CDR3 DNA: TGTGCCAGCAGTGCCCGTACAGGGGCGAGGGGCTACACCTTC

J gene: TRBJ2-1
V gene: TRBV29-1
clone size: few
D gene: .
CDR3 protein: CSARGDAGEQFF
CDR3 DNA: TGCAGCGCACGGGGAGACGCAGGTGAGCAGTTCTTC

J gene: TRBJ2-5
V gene: TRBV11-2
clone size: once
D gene: TRBD2
CDR3 protein: CASKPWAGDGGQYF
CDR3 DNA: TGTGCCAGCAAGCCGTGGGCGGGAGACGGCGGGCAGTACTTC

J gene: TRBJ2-7
V gene: TRBV6-1
clone size: .
D gene: .
CDR3 protein: CASSRRFSRVASSYEQYF
CDR3 DNA: TGTGCCAGCAGTCGACGCTTCTCCCGGGTCGCGAGCTCCTACGAGCAGTACTTC

J gene: TRBJ2-7
V gene: TRBV25-1
clone size: few
D gene: .
CDR3 protein: CASQRGGSYEQYF
CDR3 DNA: TGTGCCTCACAGAGGGGGGGATCCTACGAGCAGTACTTC

J gene: TRBJ1-6
V gene: TRBV5-1
clone size: .
D gene: TRBD1
CDR3 protein: CASSLDRGRGSPLHF
CDR3 DNA: TGCGCCAGCAGCTTGGACAGGGGGCGGGGATCACCCCTCCACTTT

J gene: TRBJ2-7
V gene: TRBV29-1
clone size: many
D gene: TRBD1
CDR3 protein: CSVRLGQGGSYEQYF
CDR3 DNA: TGCAGCGTCCGTTTAGGACAGGGTGGTTCCTACGAGCAGTACTTC

J gene: TRBJ2-5
V gene: TRBV18
clone size: .
D gene: TRBD1
CDR3 protein: CASSPEQGVGTQYF
CDR3 DNA: TGTGCCAGCTCACCGGAACAGGGGGTGGGGACCCAGTACTTC

J gene: TRBJ2-3
V gene: TRBV20-1
clone size: .
D gene: .
CDR3 protein: CSARVSGGPRSTDTQYF
CDR3 DNA: TGCAGTGCTAGAGTGTCAGGAGGTCCAAGGAGCACAGATACGCAGTATTTT

J gene: TRBJ2-7
V gene: TRBV7-2
clone size: few
D gene: .
CDR3 protein: CASSLDLVEQYF
CDR3 DNA: TGTGCCAGCAGCTTAGACCTAGTGGAGCAGTACTTC

J gene: TRBJ1-2
V gene: TRBV5-1
clone size: .
D gene: TRBD1
CDR3 protein: CASSSNPLGQGNYGYTF
CDR3 DNA: TGCGCCAGCAGCTCAAATCCTTTGGGACAGGGCAACTATGGCTACACCTTC

J gene: TRBJ2-7
V gene: TRBV6-2/TRBV6-3
clone size: .
D gene: TRBD2
CDR3 protein: CASSYALAGGRVDNEQYF
CDR3 DNA: TGTGCCAGCAGTTACGCCCTAGCGGGAGGGCGAGTCGACAATGAGCAGTACTTC

J gene: TRBJ2-7
V gene: TRBV10-2
clone size: .
D gene: .
CDR3 protein: CASRRPASSNEQYF
CDR3 DNA: TGCGCCAGCAGACGTCCCGCTTCTTCGAACGAGCAGTACTTC

J gene: TRBJ2-2
V gene: TRBV27
clone size: .
D gene: .
CDR3 protein: CASSRWSGNTGELFF
CDR3 DNA: TGTGCCAGCAGTAGATGGAGCGGGAACACCGGGGAGCTGTTTTTT

J gene: TRBJ2-6
V gene: TRBV7-9
clone size: many
D gene: .
CDR3 protein: CASSFGQLSGANVLTF
CDR3 DNA: TGTGCCAGCAGCTTCGGGCAGCTCTCTGGGGCCAACGTCCTGACTTTC

J gene: TRBJ2-5
V gene: TRBV20-1
clone size: many
D gene: .
CDR3 protein: CSASEDPGTQYF
CDR3 DNA: TGCAGTGCTAGTGAGGACCCCGGGACCCAGTACTTC

J gene: TRBJ2-5
V gene: TRBV6-2/TRBV6-3
clone size: few
D gene: .
CDR3 protein: CASSSRQAEETQYF
CDR3 DNA: TGTGCCAGCAGTTCGCGACAGGCCGAGGAGACCCAGTACTTC

J gene: TRBJ2-3
V gene: TRBV24-1
clone size: few
D gene: .
CDR3 protein: CATSDPSNREDTQYF
CDR3 DNA: TGTGCCACCAGTGATCCCTCCAACAGGGAAGATACGCAGTATTTT

J gene: TRBJ2-5
V gene: TRBV10-3
clone size: .
D gene: TRBD1
CDR3 protein: CAISESTGAQETQYF
CDR3 DNA: TGTGCCATCAGTGAGTCGACAGGGGCTCAAGAGACCCAGTACTTC

J gene: TRBJ1-4
V gene: TRBV3-1
clone size: .
D gene: .
CDR3 protein: CASSQEGGIGNEKLFF
CDR3 DNA: TGTGCCAGCAGCCAAGAAGGGGGGATTGGTAATGAAAAACTGTTTTTT

J gene: TRBJ2-6
V gene: TRBV12-3/TRBV12-4
clone size: .
D gene: TRBD2
CDR3 protein: CANSPGLVGGPGANVLTF
CDR3 DNA: TGTGCCAACAGTCCAGGACTAGTGGGAGGTCCTGGGGCCAACGTCCTGACTTTC

J gene: TRBJ2-7
V gene: TRBV7-2
clone size: .
D gene: TRBD1
CDR3 protein: CASSTGTGFNIRYF
CDR3 DNA: TGTGCCAGCAGCACAGGGACAGGGTTTAACATTCGGTACTTC

J gene: TRBJ2-3
V gene: TRBV5-1
clone size: .
D gene: .
CDR3 protein: CASSGQGGPDTQYF
CDR3 DNA: TGCGCCAGCAGCGGACAGGGAGGGCCAGATACGCAGTATTTT

J gene: TRBJ1-5
V gene: TRBV7-6
clone size: many
D gene: TRBD1
CDR3 protein: CASSRDRAQPQHF
CDR3 DNA: TGTGCCAGCAGCCGGGACAGGGCCCAGCCCCAGCATTTT

J gene: TRBJ1-5
V gene: TRBV9
clone size: .
D gene: .
CDR3 protein: CASNPRTEGKNSNQPQHF
CDR3 DNA: TGTGCCAGTAACCCTCGGACAGAGGGAAAAAATAGCAATCAGCCCCAGCATTTT

J gene: TRBJ2-6
V gene: TRBV13
clone size: .
D gene: TRBD1
CDR3 protein: CASSLYGQGAGANVLTF
CDR3 DNA: TGTGCCAGCAGCTTATATGGACAGGGGGCCGGGGCCAACGTCCTGACTTTC

J gene: TRBJ2-1
V gene: TRBV24-1
clone size: few
D gene: .
CDR3 protein: CATSDLPVSPGEEQFF
CDR3 DNA: TGTGCCACCAGTGATTTGCCTGTTTCTCCAGGGGAAGAGCAGTTCTTC

J gene: TRBJ2-5
V gene: TRBV7-2
clone size: few
D gene: TRBD2
CDR3 protein: CASMIGLAGGVEQYF
CDR3 DNA: TGTGCCAGCATGATAGGACTAGCGGGAGGAGTTGAGCAGTACTTC

J gene: TRBJ1-4
V gene: TRBV20-1
clone size: few
D gene: TRBD1
CDR3 protein: CSARSRGKDMQANEKLFF
CDR3 DNA: TGCAGTGCTAGAAGCAGGGGGAAGGATATGCAAGCTAATGAAAAACTGTTTTTT

J gene: TRBJ2-5
V gene: TRBV20-1
clone size: .
D gene: .
CDR3 protein: CSAPLGGGRETQYF
CDR3 DNA: TGCAGTGCCCCTCTCGGCGGGGGCCGGGAGACCCAGTACTTC

J gene: TRBJ1-1
V gene: TRBV20-1
clone size: .
D gene: TRBD1
CDR3 protein: CSASTGGWGNTEAFF
CDR3 DNA: TGCAGTGCTTCTACAGGGGGTTGGGGGAACACTGAAGCTTTCTTT

J gene: TRBJ1-2
V gene: TRBV10-3
clone size: .
D gene: .
CDR3 protein: CAISRVTSNYGYTF
CDR3 DNA: TGTGCCATCAGCCGGGTCACATCGAACTATGGCTACACCTTC

J gene: TRBJ2-7
V gene: TRBV6-1
clone size: .
D gene: TRBD1
CDR3 protein: CASSEAGQGVNEQYF
CDR3 DNA: TGTGCCAGCAGTGAGGCGGGACAGGGGGTCAATGAGCAGTACTTC

J gene: TRBJ2-7
V gene: TRBV12-3/TRBV12-4
clone size: .
D gene: TRBD1
CDR3 protein: CASSVGTGGGRQYF
CDR3 DNA: TGTGCCAGCAGTGTGGGGACAGGGGGCGGTAGGCAGTACTTC